Shown below are 21 T cell receptor beta chains from a single sample sequenced in a study of blood T cell repertoires in COVID-19. Method: immunoSEQ multiplex PCR; TCRdb's copy keeps in-frame clones and lacks some. The profile shows 400,000 to 550,000 clones, 87% of them singletons. Sequencing used PBMCs or T cells enriched from blood (not recorded which). Source of these receptors: a woman aged 18-30 years with acute COVID-19.

J is TRBJ1-1 and V is TRBV12-3 or TRBV12-4, with no clear D. The V gene lost 6 bases and the J gene lost 1 base, with 9 bases spanning the gap. The CDR3 loop spans 13 amino acids. DNA for the CDR3: TGTGCCAGCAGCCTCGAGCGGAACACTGAAGCTTTCTTT. This encodes CASSLERNTEAFF.

The chain is built from TRBV19 and TRBJ1-5, with TRBD1 matching over 8 bases. The CDR3 runs 15 residues. V shed 2 bases, J shed 5 bases, and the junction held 5 bases outside the gene matches. Per the germline V gene, CDR1 is LNHDA and CDR2 is SQIVND (reference sequence). The CDR3 reads CASSILDRAYQPQHF. CDR3 DNA sequence: TGTGCCAGTAGTATACTGGACAGGGCCTATCAGCCCCAGCATTTT.

DNA of the CDR3: TGTGCCAGCAGTCCCGATCGGGACACGCTTTTTGCAACTAATGAAAAACTGTTTTTT. Translating gives CASSPDRDTLFATNEKLFF. The chain combines TRBV27 with TRBJ1-4; a possible D gene is TRBD1 (6 bases). CDR3 length: 19 residues. Per germline, CDR1 MNHEY and CDR2 SMNVEV (reference sequence). The germline V and J ends were trimmed by 5 bases and 0 bases, with 22 bases remaining between them.

This clone was observed a few times. The chain employs TRBV6-1 and TRBJ1-5; D is perhaps TRBD1 (5 bases). Germline V CDR1 and CDR2: MNHNS, SASEGT. The CDR3 length is 19 residues. V was cut by 2 bases and J by 0 bases, with 20 bases left in between. CDR3 DNA sequence: TGTGCCAGCAGTGAATGGCCAGGGTTGTTGAGAAGTAGCAATCAGCCCCAGCATTTT. Translating gives CASSEWPGLLRSSNQPQHF.

The chain uses TRBV6-5 and TRBJ2-5; TRBD2 might be the D (5 bases). CDR3 length: 13 amino acids. V lost 11 bases and J lost 7, with 20 bases in between. In germline, CDR1 is MNHEY, CDR2 SVGAGI. Written as DNA, the CDR3 is TGTGCCGGTAGCCCAGGCCCAGAGGGGACCCAGTACTTC. As protein: CAGSPGPEGTQYF.

The chain has TRBV28 and TRBJ2-7, with TRBD2 matching over 7 bases. This CDR3 has 14 residues. Germline V lookup: CDR1 MDHEN, CDR2 SYDVKM. The J segment lost 4 bases and the V segment lost 8 bases, leaving 11 bases of the junction unmatched. The DNA of the CDR3 is TGTGCCAGCGGACCCGGGGGGAGGGAATACGAGCAGTACTTC. This sequence encodes CASGPGGREYEQYF.

The chain employs TRBV7-2 and TRBJ1-6; no clear D gene. Per germline, CDR1 SGHTA and CDR2 FQGNSA. Trimming shortened V by 8 bases and J by 10 bases, and 21 bases separated the two germline ends. The CDR3 length is 15 residues. CDR3 sequence reads: CASGSDSDLLSPLHF. The CDR3 nucleotides read TGTGCCAGCGGCTCGGACTCGGACCTGTTATCACCCCTCCACTTT. Drawing the rest from reference TRBV7-2 and TRBJ1-6, the complete variable domain is GAGVSQSPSNKVTEKGKDVELRCDPISGHTALYWYRQSLGQGLEFLIYFQGNSAPDKSGLPSDRFSAERTGGSVSTLTIQRTQQEDSAVYLCASGSDSDLLSPLHFGNGTRLTVT.

The V call is TRBV27, the J call TRBJ2-1; 12 positions agree with TRBD2. Germline assignment: CDR1 MNHEY and CDR2 SMNVEV (reference sequence). V lost 5 bases, J lost 7 bases, and 3 bases stayed unmatched. There are 14 residues in the CDR3. This chain's CDR3 is CASSRGTSGNEQFF. The CDR3 DNA follows: TGTGCCAGCAGTCGTGGGACTAGCGGGAATGAGCAGTTCTTC.

Concerning this clone itself: This sample also contains other DNA sequences that code for the same CDR3. V is TRBV29-1 and J is TRBJ2-5, with a weak D call TRBD1 (6 bases). The V end was cut by 7 bases, the J end by 2 bases, with 11 bases between. CDR1 and CDR2 (germline): SQVTM, ANQGSEA. The CDR3 is made up of 12 amino acids. The CDR3 DNA sequence: TGCAGCGGGGGCGGACAGCAAGAGACCCAGTACTTC. Protein product: CSGGGQQETQYF.

The chain joins TRBV6-4 to TRBJ2-1; 7 bases line up with TRBD2. CDR3 size: 15 residues. Germline loops: CDR1 MRHNA, CDR2 SNTAGT. With V trimmed by 2 bases and J by 8 bases, 9 bases remained unmatched. CDR3 sequence reads: CASSDQLAFRDEQFF. The CDR3 DNA sequence: TGTGCCAGCAGTGACCAACTAGCGTTCAGGGATGAGCAGTTCTTC.

This clone has ten or more counts. V usage is TRBV30 and J usage is TRBJ1-1; the D is unclear. The CDR3 covers 12 residues. The germline V gene encodes CDR1 GTSNPN and CDR2 SVGIG (reference sequence). Trimming removed 0 bases at V and 6 bases at J, with 8 bases between. The CDR3 spells CAWSVLESEAFF. CDR3 DNA sequence: TGTGCCTGGAGTGTACTGGAGTCTGAAGCTTTCTTT.

The rearrangement joins TRBV7-9 to TRBJ2-7; 7 positions agree with TRBD2. Per germline, CDR1 SEHNR and CDR2 FQNEAQ (reference sequence). V lost 8 bases to trimming and J lost 1 base; unmatched junction nucleotides: 8. CDR3 length equals 14 residues. CDR3 loop: CASVMAGVSYEQYF. Written as DNA, the CDR3 is TGTGCCAGCGTAATGGCGGGGGTATCCTACGAGCAGTACTTC.

V is TRBV9 and J is TRBJ1-5; TRBD1 matches at 9 bases. V lost 0 bases to trimming and J lost 7 bases; unmatched junction nucleotides: 5. Looked up from germline, CDR1 is SGDLS and CDR2 is YYNGEE. The CDR3 has 15 residues. The CDR3 is CASSVEGTGTQPQHF. The CDR3 DNA reads TGTGCCAGCAGCGTAGAAGGGACAGGGACCCAGCCCCAGCATTTT. Looking up the rest from reference TRBV9 and TRBJ1-5 gives the full variable domain: DSGVTQTPKHLITATGQRVTLRCSPRSGDLSVYWYQQSLDQGLQFLIQYYNGEERAKGNILERFSAQQFPDLHSELNLSSLELGDSALYFCASSVEGTGTQPQHFGDGTRLSIL.

The V and J genes are TRBV11-2 and TRBJ1-2; D gene unclear. Trimming took off 4 bases at V and 4 bases at J, with 10 bases between the two ends. This CDR3 is built from 13 residues. The germline V gene encodes CDR1 SGHAT and CDR2 FQNNGV. The CDR3, as DNA: TGTGCCAGCAGCTCGGACGGGAGCTATGGCTACACCTTC. It is translated as CASSSDGSYGYTF.

The V call is TRBV6-5, the J call TRBJ1-4; no clear D gene. Germline V CDR1 and CDR2: MNHEY, SVGAGI. The CDR3 length is 15 residues. The V gene lost 4 bases and the J gene lost 5 bases, with 14 bases spanning the gap. The CDR3 nucleotides are TGTGCCAGCAGTTTCGAGGCAGACCAAAATGAAAAACTGTTTTTT. It yields the protein CASSFEADQNEKLFF.

The chain couples TRBV16 to TRBJ1-3, with a possible D match to TRBD1 (5 bases). The V end lost 4 bases, the J end lost 0 bases, and 13 bases lay between the germline ends. This CDR3 spans 16 amino acids. CDR1 and CDR2 (germline): KGHSY, FQNENV. The CDR3 DNA reads TGTGCCAGCAGCCCCCGGGGGGGATTCTCTGGAAACACCATATATTTT. It is translated as CASSPRGGFSGNTIYF.

The J gene is TRBJ2-7, the V gene TRBV27, with TRBD2 matching over 8 bases. V lost 9 bases to trimming and J lost 3 bases; unmatched junction nucleotides: 7. Germline V CDR1 and CDR2: MNHEY, SMNVEV (reference sequence). There are 13 residues in the CDR3. CDR3 region: CASSAGEIYEQYF. The CDR3 DNA follows: TGTGCCAGTTCAGCGGGGGAGATCTACGAGCAGTACTTC.

The chain combines TRBV5-1 with TRBJ1-4; TRBD1 matches at 10 bases. J lost 3 bases, V lost 3 bases, and 5 bases had no gene match. The CDR3 extends over 16 amino acids. Germline loops: CDR1 SGHRS, CDR2 YFSETQ. CDR3 nucleotide sequence: TGCGCCAGCAGCTCGGACAGGGGGTCAGCTAATGAAAAACTGTTTTTT. Translating it yields CASSSDRGSANEKLFF.

V and J are TRBV19 and TRBJ1-1; no reliable D call. This CDR3 has 13 amino acids. V lost 5 bases, J lost 4 bases, and 11 bases lay in between. CDR1 is LNHDA and CDR2 is SQIVND in the germline V gene (reference sequence). The CDR3 DNA reads TGTGCCAGTAGTTGGACTCTTACCACTGAAGCTTTCTTT. Translation gives CASSWTLTTEAFF.

This clone was counted a single time. The chain has TRBV5-1 and TRBJ2-3, with 9 bases aligning to TRBD1. CDR1 is SGHRS and CDR2 is YFSETQ in the germline V gene. The CDR3 sequence is 14 residues long. V gave up 4 bases and J gave up 3 bases; unmatched junction bases: 3. This chain's CDR3 is CASSTGQGTDTQYF. CDR3 in DNA: TGCGCCAGCAGCACGGGACAGGGTACAGATACGCAGTATTTT.

This sequence joins TRBV6-5 and TRBJ1-6; the match to TRBD1 covers 8 bases. This CDR3 has 16 residues. CDR1 and CDR2 (germline): MNHEY, SVGAGI. With 4 bases clipped from V and 7 bases from J, the junction kept 9 bases outside the gene matches. For the CDR3, the DNA is TGTGCCAGCAGTTCAGGGACAGGCCTGAACAATTCACCCCTCCACTTT. Residues: CASSSGTGLNNSPLHF.